This T cell receptor (beta chain) was found in a study of blood T cell repertoires in COVID-19. The wider study: The samples span acute and convalescent COVID-19 from the United States, Italy and Spain. PBMCs, B-cell-depleted T cells, or T cells provided the cDNA or gDNA that made up the material.

V was pared by 1 base and J by 4 bases, with 11 bases between. Germline lookup yields CDR1 LNHDA and CDR2 SQIVND (reference sequence). CDR3 length: 15 residues. As handled by the study authors: Quantification of nucleated cells was approximated via reference gene primer amplification. Sequencing used immunoSEQ multiplex PCR; TCRdb keeps in-frame clones, though not all of them. V and J calls and clone size are given by that table; D and trimming were obtained from the DNA. The sample has 100,000 to 150,000 clones, roughly 74% seen once. In its sample, this clone was seen a few times. This TCR was sampled from a man between 60 and 75 years old with acute or convalescent COVID-19. V and J are TRBV19 and TRBJ1-5; D is ambiguous. The material sequenced was peripheral blood. The CDR3 reads CASSIAGGRNQPQHF. The CDR3 DNA reads as TGTGCCAGTAGTATAGCCGGCGGGCGTAATCAGCCCCAGCATTTT.